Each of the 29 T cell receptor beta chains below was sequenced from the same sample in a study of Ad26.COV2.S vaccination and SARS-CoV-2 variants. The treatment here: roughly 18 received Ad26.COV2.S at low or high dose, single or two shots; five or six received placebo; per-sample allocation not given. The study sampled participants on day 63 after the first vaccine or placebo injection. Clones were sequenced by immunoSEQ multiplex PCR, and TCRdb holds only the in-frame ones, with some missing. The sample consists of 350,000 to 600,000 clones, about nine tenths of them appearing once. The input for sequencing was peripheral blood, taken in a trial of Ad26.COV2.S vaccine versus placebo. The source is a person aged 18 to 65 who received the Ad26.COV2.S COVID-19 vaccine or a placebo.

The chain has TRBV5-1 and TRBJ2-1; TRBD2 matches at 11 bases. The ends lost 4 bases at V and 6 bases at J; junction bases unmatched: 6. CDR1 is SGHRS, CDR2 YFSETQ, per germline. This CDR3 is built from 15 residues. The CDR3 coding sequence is TGCGCCAGCAGCCCCGTAGCGGGGGGGCCCAATGAGCAGTTCTTC. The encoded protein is CASSPVAGGPNEQFF.

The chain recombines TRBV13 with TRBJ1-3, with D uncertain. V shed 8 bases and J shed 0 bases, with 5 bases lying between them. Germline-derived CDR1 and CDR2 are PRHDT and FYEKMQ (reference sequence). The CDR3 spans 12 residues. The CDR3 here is CASGISGNTIYF. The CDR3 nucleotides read TGTGCCAGCGGAATCTCTGGAAACACCATATATTTT. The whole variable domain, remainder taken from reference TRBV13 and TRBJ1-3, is AAGVIQSPRHLIKEKRETATLKCYPIPRHDTVYWYQQGPGQDPQFLISFYEKMQSDKGSIPDRFSAQQFSDYHSELNMSSLELGDSALYFCASGISGNTIYFGEGSWLTVV.

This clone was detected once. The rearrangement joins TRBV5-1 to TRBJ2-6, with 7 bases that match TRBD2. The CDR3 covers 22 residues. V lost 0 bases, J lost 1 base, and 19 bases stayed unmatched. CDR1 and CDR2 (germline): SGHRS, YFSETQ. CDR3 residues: CASSLAEAGAVPRVSGANVLTF. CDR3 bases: TGCGCCAGCAGCTTGGCCGAGGCGGGAGCCGTCCCAAGAGTATCTGGGGCCAACGTCCTGACTTTC.

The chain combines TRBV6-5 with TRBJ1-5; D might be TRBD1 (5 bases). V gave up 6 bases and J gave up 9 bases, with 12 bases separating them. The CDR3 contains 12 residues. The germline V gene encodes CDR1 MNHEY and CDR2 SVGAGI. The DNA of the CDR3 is TGTGCCAGCAGAACGACAGAAGGGCCCCAGCATTTT. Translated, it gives CASRTTEGPQHF.

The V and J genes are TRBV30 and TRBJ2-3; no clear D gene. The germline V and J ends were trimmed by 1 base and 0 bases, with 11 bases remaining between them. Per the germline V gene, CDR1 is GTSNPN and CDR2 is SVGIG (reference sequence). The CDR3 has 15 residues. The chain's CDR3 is CAWSEQWSSTDTQYF. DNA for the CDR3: TGTGCCTGGAGTGAACAGTGGTCGAGCACAGATACGCAGTATTTT.

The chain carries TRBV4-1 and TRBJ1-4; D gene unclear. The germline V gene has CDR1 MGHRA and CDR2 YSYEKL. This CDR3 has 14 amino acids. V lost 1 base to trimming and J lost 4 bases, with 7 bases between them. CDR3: CASSQALINEKLFF. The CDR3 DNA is TGCGCCAGCAGCCAAGCCCTGATTAATGAAAAACTGTTTTTT.

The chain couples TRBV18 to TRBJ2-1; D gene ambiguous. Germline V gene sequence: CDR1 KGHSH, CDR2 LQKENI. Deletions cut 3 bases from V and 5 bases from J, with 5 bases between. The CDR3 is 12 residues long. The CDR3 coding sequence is TGTGCCAGCTCACCTCTAAACAATGAGCAGTTCTTC. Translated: CASSPLNNEQFF.

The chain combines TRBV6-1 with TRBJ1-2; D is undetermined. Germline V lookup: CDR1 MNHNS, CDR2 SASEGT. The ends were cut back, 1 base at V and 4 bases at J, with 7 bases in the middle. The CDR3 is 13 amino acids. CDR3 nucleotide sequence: TGTGCCAGCAGTGAAGGGCCGGGCTATGGCTACACCTTC. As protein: CASSEGPGYGYTF.

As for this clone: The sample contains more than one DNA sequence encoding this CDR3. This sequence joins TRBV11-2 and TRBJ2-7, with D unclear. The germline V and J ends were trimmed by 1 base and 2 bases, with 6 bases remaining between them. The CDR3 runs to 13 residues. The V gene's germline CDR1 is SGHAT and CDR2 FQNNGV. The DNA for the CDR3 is TGTGCCAGCAGCTTAGGTCAGACCTACGAGCAGTACTTC. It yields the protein CASSLGQTYEQYF.

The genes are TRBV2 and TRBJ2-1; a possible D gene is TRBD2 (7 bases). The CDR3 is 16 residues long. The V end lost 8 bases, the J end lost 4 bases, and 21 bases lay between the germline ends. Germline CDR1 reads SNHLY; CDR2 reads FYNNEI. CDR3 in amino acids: CASVNLGGREYNEQFF. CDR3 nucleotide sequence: TGTGCCAGCGTCAACCTGGGGGGGCGAGAATACAATGAGCAGTTCTTC. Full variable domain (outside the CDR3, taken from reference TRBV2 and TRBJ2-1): EPEVTQTPSHQVTQMGQEVILRCVPISNHLYFYWYRQILGQKVEFLVSFYNNEISEKSEIFDDQFSVERPDGSNFTLKIRSTKLEDSAMYFCASVNLGGREYNEQFFGPGTRLTVL.

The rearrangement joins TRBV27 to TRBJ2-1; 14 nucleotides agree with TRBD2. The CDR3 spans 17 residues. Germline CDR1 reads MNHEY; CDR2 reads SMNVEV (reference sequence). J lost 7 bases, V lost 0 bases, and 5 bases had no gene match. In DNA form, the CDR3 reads TGTGCCAGCAGTTTATCGGGACTAGCGGGAGAATTGAATGAGCAGTTCTTC. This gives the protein CASSLSGLAGELNEQFF.

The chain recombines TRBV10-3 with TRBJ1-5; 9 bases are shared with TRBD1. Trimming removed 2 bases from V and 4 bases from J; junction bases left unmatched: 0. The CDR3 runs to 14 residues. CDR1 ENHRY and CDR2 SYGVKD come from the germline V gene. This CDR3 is CAISEGQGNQPQHF. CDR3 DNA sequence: TGTGCCATCAGTGAGGGACAGGGGAATCAGCCCCAGCATTTT.

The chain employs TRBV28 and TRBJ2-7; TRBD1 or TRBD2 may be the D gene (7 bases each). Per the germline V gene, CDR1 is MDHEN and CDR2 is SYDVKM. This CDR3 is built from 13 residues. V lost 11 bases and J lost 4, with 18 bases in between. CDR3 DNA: TGTGCCGCCAGGGGGGGAGGGAGGTACGAGCAGTACTTC. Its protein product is CAARGGGRYEQYF.

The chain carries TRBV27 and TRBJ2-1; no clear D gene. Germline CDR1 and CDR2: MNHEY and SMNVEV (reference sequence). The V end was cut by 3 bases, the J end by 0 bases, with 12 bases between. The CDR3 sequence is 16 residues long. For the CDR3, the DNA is TGTGCCAGCAGTTTTTCTAACCCCCGCTCCTACAATGAGCAGTTCTTC. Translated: CASSFSNPRSYNEQFF.

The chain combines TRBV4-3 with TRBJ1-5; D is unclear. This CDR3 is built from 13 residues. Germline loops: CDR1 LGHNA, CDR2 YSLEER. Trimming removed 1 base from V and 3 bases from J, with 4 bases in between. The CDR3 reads CASSQATNQPQHF. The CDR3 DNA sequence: TGCGCCAGCAGCCAAGCTACCAATCAGCCCCAGCATTTT.

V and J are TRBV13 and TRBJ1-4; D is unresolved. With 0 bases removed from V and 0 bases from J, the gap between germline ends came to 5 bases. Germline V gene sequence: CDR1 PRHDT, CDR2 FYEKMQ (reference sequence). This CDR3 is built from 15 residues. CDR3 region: CASSLGPATNEKLFF. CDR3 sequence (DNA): TGTGCCAGCAGCTTAGGCCCCGCAACTAATGAAAAACTGTTTTTT.

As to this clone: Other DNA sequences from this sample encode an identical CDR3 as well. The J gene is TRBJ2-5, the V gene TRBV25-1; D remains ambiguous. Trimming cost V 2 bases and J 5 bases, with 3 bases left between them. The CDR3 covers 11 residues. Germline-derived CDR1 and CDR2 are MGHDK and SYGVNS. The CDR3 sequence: CASSEGETQYF. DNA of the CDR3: TGTGCCAGCAGTGAAGGCGAGACCCAGTACTTC.

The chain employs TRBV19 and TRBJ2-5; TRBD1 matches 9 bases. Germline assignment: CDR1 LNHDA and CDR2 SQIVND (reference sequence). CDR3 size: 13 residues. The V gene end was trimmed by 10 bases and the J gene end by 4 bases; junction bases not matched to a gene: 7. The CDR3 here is CATSQGAGETQYF. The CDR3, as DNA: TGTGCCACCTCACAGGGGGCGGGAGAGACCCAGTACTTC.

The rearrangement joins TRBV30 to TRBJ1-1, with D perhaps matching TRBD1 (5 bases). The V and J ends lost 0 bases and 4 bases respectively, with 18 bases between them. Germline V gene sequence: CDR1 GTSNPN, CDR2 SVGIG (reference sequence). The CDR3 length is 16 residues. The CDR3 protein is CAWSVRRREGFTEAFF. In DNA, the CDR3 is TGTGCCTGGAGTGTCCGGCGCAGGGAAGGATTCACTGAAGCTTTCTTT.

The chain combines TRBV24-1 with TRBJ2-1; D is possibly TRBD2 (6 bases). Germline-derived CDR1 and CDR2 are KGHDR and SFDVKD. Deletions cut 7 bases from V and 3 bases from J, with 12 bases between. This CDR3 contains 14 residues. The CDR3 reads CATSRDSDYNEQFF. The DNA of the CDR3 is TGTGCCACCAGCCGGGACTCAGACTACAATGAGCAGTTCTTC.

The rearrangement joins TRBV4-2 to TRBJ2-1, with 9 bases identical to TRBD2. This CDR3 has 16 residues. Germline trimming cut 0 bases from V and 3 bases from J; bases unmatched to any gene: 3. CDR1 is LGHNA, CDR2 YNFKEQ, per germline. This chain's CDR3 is CASSQDETSGYNEQFF. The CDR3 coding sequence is TGTGCCAGCAGCCAAGACGAGACTAGCGGCTACAATGAGCAGTTCTTC.

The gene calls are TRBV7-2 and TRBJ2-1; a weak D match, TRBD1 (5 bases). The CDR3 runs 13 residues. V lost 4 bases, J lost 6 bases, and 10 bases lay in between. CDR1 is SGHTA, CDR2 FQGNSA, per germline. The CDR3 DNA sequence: TGTGCCAGCAGCTACGACAGTAGCAATGAGCAGTTCTTC. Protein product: CASSYDSSNEQFF. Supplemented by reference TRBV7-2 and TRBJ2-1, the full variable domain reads GAGVSQSPSNKVTEKGKDVELRCDPISGHTALYWYRQSLGQGLEFLIYFQGNSAPDKSGLPSDRFSAERTGGSVSTLTIQRTQQEDSAVYLCASSYDSSNEQFFGPGTRLTVL.

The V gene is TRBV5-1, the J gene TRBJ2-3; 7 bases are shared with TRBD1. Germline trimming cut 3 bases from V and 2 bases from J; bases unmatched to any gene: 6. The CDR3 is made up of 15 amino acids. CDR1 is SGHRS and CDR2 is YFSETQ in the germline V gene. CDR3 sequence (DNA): TGCGCCAGCAGCTCCGGGACAGAGGTCACAGATACGCAGTATTTT. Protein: CASSSGTEVTDTQYF.

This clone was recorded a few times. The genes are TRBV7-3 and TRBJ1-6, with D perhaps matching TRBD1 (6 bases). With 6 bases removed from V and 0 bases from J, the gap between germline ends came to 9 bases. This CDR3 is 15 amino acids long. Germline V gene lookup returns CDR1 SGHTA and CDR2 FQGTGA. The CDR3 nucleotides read TGTGCCAGCAGTTCGGACAGCTCCTATAATTCACCCCTCCACTTT. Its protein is CASSSDSSYNSPLHF.

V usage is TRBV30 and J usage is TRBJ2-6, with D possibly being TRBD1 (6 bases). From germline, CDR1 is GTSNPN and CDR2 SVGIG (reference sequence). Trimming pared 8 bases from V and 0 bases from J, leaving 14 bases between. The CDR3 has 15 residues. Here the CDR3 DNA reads TGTGCCAGCCAAACACAGGGCTCTGGGGCCAACGTCCTGACTTTC. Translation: CASQTQGSGANVLTF.

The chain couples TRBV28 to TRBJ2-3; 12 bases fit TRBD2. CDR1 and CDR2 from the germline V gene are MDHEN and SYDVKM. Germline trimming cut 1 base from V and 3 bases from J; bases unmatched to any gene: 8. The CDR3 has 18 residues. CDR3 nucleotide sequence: TGTGCCAGCAGTTTATTGCGTCCTAGCGGGAGGGCTACAGATACGCAGTATTTT. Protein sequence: CASSLLRPSGRATDTQYF. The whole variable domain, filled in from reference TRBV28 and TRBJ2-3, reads DVKVTQSSRYLVKRTGEKVFLECVQDMDHENMFWYRQDPGLGLRLIYFSYDVKMKEKGDIPEGYSVSREKKERFSLILESASTNQTSMYLCASSLLRPSGRATDTQYFGPGTRLTVL.

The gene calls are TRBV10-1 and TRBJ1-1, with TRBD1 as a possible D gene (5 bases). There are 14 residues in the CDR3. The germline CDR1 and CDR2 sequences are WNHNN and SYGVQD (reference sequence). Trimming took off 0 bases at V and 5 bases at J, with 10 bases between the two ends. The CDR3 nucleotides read TGCGCCAGCAGTGAGTCGTGGTCAGGGACTGAAGCTTTCTTT. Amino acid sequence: CASSESWSGTEAFF.

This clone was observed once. CDR3 in DNA: TGTGCCACCAGCAGAGATATTCTCGTCTTAAGCTCCTACGAGCAGTACTTC. Residues: CATSRDILVLSSYEQYF. The chain joins TRBV15 to TRBJ2-7; D gene unclear. The CDR3 totals 17 residues. Trimming cost V 0 bases and J 0 bases, with 15 bases left between them. Germline assignment: CDR1 LNHNV and CDR2 YYDKDF (reference sequence).

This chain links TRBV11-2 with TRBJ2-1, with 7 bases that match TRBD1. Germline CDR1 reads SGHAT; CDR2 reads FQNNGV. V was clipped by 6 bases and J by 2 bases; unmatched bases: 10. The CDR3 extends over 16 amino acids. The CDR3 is CASRGYSGGAYNEQFF. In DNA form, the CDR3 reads TGTGCCAGCAGGGGGTATTCAGGGGGTGCCTACAATGAGCAGTTCTTC.